The source of this TCR beta chain is a study of CD8+CD57+ T cells in acquired aplastic anemia (dated by TCRdb to between 2018 and 2020). Notes on the research overall: Extracted DNA from sorted CD4+ and CD8+ cells averaged around 3.2 ug, ranging from roughly 0.17 to 27.4 ug. A CD8+CD57+ expansion meant a frequency higher than the mean frequency seen in healthy subjects.

The CDR3 sequence holds 12 residues, the cysteine and phenylalanine included. The sequence is cut down to CDR3 DNA, 36 bases in frame from base 1. CDR1 SGDLS and CDR2 YYNGEE were looked up in the germline V gene. The junction carries 8 bases between V and J, which are trimmed by 4 bases and 4 bases respectively. TCR beta VDJ combination and CDR3 sequence profiling used genomic DNA as the template. An Illumina HiSeq 2000 was the platform used for TCR repertoire sequencing. Per the original workflow: Repertoires were assessed using TRBV/TRBJ rearrangement plots, CDR3 size and DJ length profiles, and Simpson's diversity index. The most abundant DNA sequence in the deep sequencing data was defined as the immunodominant clone. CDR3 amino acid sequences were screened for sharing across subjects and compared with published repertoires and the VDJdb database. TCRdb reanalyzed the raw reads on its own, using fastp at Q25 for trimming and MiXCR for clone calling, and kept in-frame beta chains. CDR3 protein duplicates are merged, each entry listing the most common genes and DNA. These V and J calls are TCRdb output, not the study's own analysis. The sample includes fewer than 200,000 distinct CDR3 sequences, with around 50% observed a single time. In total, the top ten clones hold 10% to 15% of the sample.

The paper as a whole reports these results and caveats: Between patients and healthy controls, no significant difference in CD8+ Simpson's diversity was found (P=0.060). Some 30 CD8+ CDR3 sequences were found to be shared between patients and controls, but these sequences appeared to be highly expressed in patients and within the immunodominant clones of the patients.

The patients picked for sequencing were ones in whom flow cytometry had shown an expansion of CD8+CD57+ cells. Every patient had severe acquired aplastic anemia, diagnosed using the International Study of Aplastic Anemia and Agranulocytosis and Camitta criteria. No therapy had been received by the patients at the time of blood sampling. In this study, sorted CD4+ and CD8+ T cells from the blood of healthy subjects and of severe aplastic anemia patients had their TCR repertoires deep-sequenced. Patients were enrolled in the USA under clinicaltrials.gov protocols 00001620, 01623167, 00001397, 00071045, 00081523 and 00961064. Ficoll-Paque density gradient centrifugation was used to isolate peripheral blood mononuclear cells. Before DNA extraction, CD4+ and CD8+ T cells were sorted with FACS or magnetic beads. About this clonotype itself: This clone's antigen is unknown. No much larger clone is present one base from it, and per-base qualities are unavailable.

The source is a human donor with aplastic anemia. The material sequenced was sorted CD4+, CD8+, or CD8+CD57+ T cells (not recorded which) from PBMCs. The V and J segments used are TRBV9 and TRBJ1-2, with no reliable assignment of the D segment. The nucleotide sequence is TGTGCCAGCAGCCAACAGATCTATGGCTACACCTTC. It is translated as CASSQQIYGYTF.